The present entry profiles one T cell receptor (beta chain) with its context. Primers: 60 Vbeta forward and 13 Jbeta reverse. Repertoires were generated with immunoSEQ multiplex PCR, while TCRdb's copy carries only in-frame clones and drops some. The sample records around 91,000 clones, around 85% being singletons. The record originates from a study of cytomegalovirus exposure and HLA in healthy donors. The CDR3 extends over 14 amino acids. Losses at the gene ends were 5 bases for V and 6 bases for J; bases not matched to a gene: 6. Germline loops: CDR1 MGHDK, CDR2 SYGVNS. The chain uses TRBV25-1 and TRBJ2-2, with 7 bases matching TRBD1. This TCR was sampled from a young man in good health and CMV-seronegative. Sequencing was carried out using PBMCs. The CDR3 nucleotides read TGTGCCAGCAGTCAAACAACAGGGGCCGGGGAGCTGTTTTTT. As protein: CASSQTTGAGELFF.